This is a list of T cell receptor beta chains from one sample in a study of shared clonotypes between healthy human individuals. Clones were sequenced by immunoSEQ multiplex PCR, and TCRdb holds only the in-frame ones, with some missing. The table records nearly 2 million clones, about 95% of them present only once. Source material: naive CD8+ T cells sorted from blood. The source of these receptors is a young man in good health. Both conserved end residues are part of each CDR3. D genes are given only for firm matches. Only part of the rows carry a size: once, few, many, or a class if the clone is expanded.

TRBJ2-1	TRBV4-3	.	.	16	CASSQDRGPGYNEQFF	TGCGCCAGCAGCCAAGATCGAGGTCCGGGGTACAATGAGCAGTTCTTC
TRBJ1-5	TRBV5-8	.	once	14	CASSFPQVSQPQHF	TGTGCCAGCAGCTTTCCGCAAGTCAGTCAGCCCCAGCATTTT
TRBJ1-1	TRBV27	.	.	13	CASSNQGTTEAFF	TGTGCCAGCAGTAATCAGGGGACCACTGAAGCTTTCTTT
TRBJ1-2	TRBV19	.	.	14	CASSIDSGEAGYTF	TGTGCCAGTAGTATAGATTCCGGGGAAGCGGGCTACACCTTC
TRBJ2-1	TRBV19	.	.	14	CASSISTSYNEQFF	TGTGCCAGTAGTATCTCCACTAGCTACAATGAGCAGTTCTTC
TRBJ2-7	TRBV10-3	TRBD2	.	16	CAISESPSGFSYEQYF	TGTGCCATCAGTGAGTCGCCTAGCGGCTTCTCCTACGAGCAGTACTTC
TRBJ2-1	TRBV4-1	TRBD2	.	16	CASSQAPGGRGNEQFF	TGCGCCAGCAGCCAAGCTCCGGGAGGGAGAGGGAATGAGCAGTTCTTC
TRBJ1-6	TRBV19	.	few	13	CASFGGGGSPLHF	TGTGCCAGTTTTGGGGGAGGCGGATCACCCCTCCACTTT
TRBJ1-5	TRBV6-1	.	.	14	CASSEDDYNQPQHF	TGTGCCAGCAGTGAGGACGACTACAATCAGCCCCAGCATTTT
TRBJ2-1	TRBV7-6	.	.	15	CASSLFGGENNEQFF	TGTGCCAGCAGCTTATTTGGGGGAGAGAACAATGAGCAGTTCTTC
TRBJ2-5	TRBV29-1	.	.	16	CSAEGVGAMYQETQYF	TGCAGCGCTGAAGGGGTGGGGGCCATGTACCAAGAGACCCAGTACTTC
TRBJ1-2	TRBV20-1	.	.	8	CSAPPGSF	TGCAGTGCCCCACCAGGCTCCTTC
TRBJ2-5	TRBV4-1	TRBD1	once	17	CASSPRVAGGLRETQYF	TGCGCCAGCAGCCCCCGAGTGGCAGGGGGCCTCCGAGAGACCCAGTACTTC
TRBJ2-1	TRBV30	.	.	12	CAWTASYNEQFF	TGTGCCTGGACAGCCTCCTACAATGAGCAGTTCTTC
TRBJ2-7	TRBV6-5	.	.	15	CASSPGLIPSYEQYF	TGTGCCAGCAGTCCGGGCCTCATCCCCTCCTACGAGCAGTACTTC
TRBJ2-7	TRBV9	.	once	12	CASSVGGGEQYF	TGTGCCAGCAGCGTTGGGGGTGGCGAGCAGTACTTC
TRBJ1-6	TRBV11-2	.	.	17	CASSQGGGSSYNSPLHF	TGTGCCAGCAGCCAAGGAGGAGGGAGCTCCTATAATTCACCCCTCCACTTT
TRBJ1-5	TRBV6-5	TRBD1	.	14	CASSKGTANQPQHF	TGTGCCAGCAGTAAAGGGACAGCTAATCAGCCCCAGCATTTT
TRBJ2-2	TRBV6-6	.	.	12	CASSQHTGELFF	TGTGCCAGCAGTCAGCACACCGGGGAGCTGTTTTTT
TRBJ2-3	TRBV11-3	TRBD2	.	14	CASSPRDYTDTQYF	TGTGCCAGCAGTCCCCGGGACTACACAGATACGCAGTATTTT
TRBJ2-7	TRBV5-4	.	.	14	CASSPGKGYYEQYF	TGTGCCAGCAGCCCAGGGAAGGGATACTACGAGCAGTACTTC
TRBJ2-7	TRBV5-4	.	.	13	CASGLGGSYEQYF	TGTGCCAGCGGTCTTGGGGGCTCCTACGAGCAGTACTTC